The text below deals with one TCR beta chain. The record originates from a study of blood T cell repertoires in COVID-19. Sequenced by immunoSEQ multiplex PCR; TCRdb stores in-frame clones only, minus some. The sample includes some 330,000 clones, more than 90% of them seen just once. The study counted Cohort 3 donors as recovered given two negative PCRs, clearance, or symptom resolution. What was sequenced was PBMCs or T cells enriched from blood (not recorded which). This receptor was taken from a woman aged 25 to 45 who had recovered from COVID-19.

CDR3 coding DNA: TGTGCCAGCAGAACCAAAGGGAGATCGAACACTGAAGCTTTCTTT. This gives the protein CASRTKGRSNTEAFF. The rearrangement links TRBV6-5 to TRBJ1-1; D is uncertain. The CDR3 contains 15 residues. Germline-derived CDR1 and CDR2 are MNHEY and SVGAGI. Trimming pared 6 bases from V and 1 base from J, leaving 15 bases between.